These 10 T cell receptor beta chains were all obtained from the same sample, sequenced in a study of T cell repertoires in cytomegalovirus infection. TCRdb reprocessed the reads with MiXCR, giving one entry per CDR3 protein. This table holds around 800,000 distinct CDR3 sequences, about 31% found once. No antigen is known for these receptors. The sequencing used cultured CD8+ T cells from PBMCs, collected from culture after CMV antigen stimulation. The origin of the receptors is a human donor in good health (CMV status not recorded). Some clones in this sample may be carry-over from other donors' samples.

The rearrangement uses TRBV5-4 and TRBJ2-1; D is unclear. The CDR3 covers 16 residues. Germline loops: CDR1 SGHNT, CDR2 YYREEE (reference sequence). V lost 6 bases and J 0 bases, leaving 16 bases between the germline ends. The CDR3 reads CASTIRDLSSYNEQFF. The CDR3, as DNA: TGTGCCAGCACCATTCGAGACCTTAGCTCCTACAATGAGCAGTTCTTC.

V is TRBV6-6 and J is TRBJ2-7; D gene unclear. Germline V CDR1 and CDR2: MNHNY, SVGAGI (reference sequence). This CDR3 is 13 amino acids long. V was shortened by 5 bases and J by 6 bases, with 14 bases between the two germline ends. The CDR3: CASSAEAIGEQYV. CDR3 in DNA: TGTGCCAGCAGTGCCGAGGCTATAGGCGAGCAGTACGTC.

This clonotype was recorded at least ten times. The V gene is TRBV7-8, the J gene TRBJ2-1; D is possibly TRBD1 or TRBD2 (5 bases each). Deletions cut 7 bases from V and 0 bases from J, with 13 bases between. CDR1 is SGHVS, CDR2 FQNEAQ, per germline. The CDR3 runs 15 residues. CDR3 residues: CASTPPGRSYNEQFF. The CDR3 nucleotides read TGTGCCAGCACCCCTCCGGGGCGCTCCTACAATGAGCAGTTCTTC.

The table lists this clonotype with a few counts. The chain employs TRBV6-6 and TRBJ1-1; D is possibly TRBD1 (5 bases). Trimming removed 4 bases from V and 5 bases from J, with 17 bases in between. Germline-derived CDR1 and CDR2 are MNHNY and SVGAGI (reference sequence). The CDR3 is 15 residues long. CDR3 sequence reads: CASSLPRDLGTEAFF. The CDR3, as DNA: TGTGCCAGCAGTTTACCGCGGGACCTGGGAACTGAAGCTTTCTTT.

In the case of this clonotype: This CDR3 fails to terminate in the conserved phenylalanine or tryptophan, so it likely reflects a read error. The chain is built from TRBV4-1 and TRBJ2-7, with D perhaps matching TRBD1 (5 bases). CDR1 and CDR2 (germline): MGHRA, YSYEKL. V gave up 0 bases and J gave up 2 bases, with 11 bases separating them. CDR3 size: 15 residues. CDR3 in amino acids: CASSQETRATYEQYS. The CDR3, as DNA: TGCGCCAGCAGCCAAGAGACCAGGGCCACCTACGAGCAGTACTCC.

The chain uses TRBV13 and TRBJ2-7; 8 positions match TRBD1. The CDR3 is 14 amino acids. The V segment lost 1 base and the J segment 4 bases; nucleotides outside the gene matches: 3. Germline CDR1 reads PRHDT; CDR2 reads FYEKMQ (reference sequence). The CDR3 DNA is TGTGCCAGCAGCTTAGTAACAGGGGGGTACGAGCAGTACTTC. This gives the protein CASSLVTGGYEQYF.

This chain links TRBV15 with TRBJ2-4, with D perhaps matching TRBD1 or TRBD2 (5 bases each). The V gene lost 0 bases and the J gene lost 8 bases, with 8 bases spanning the gap. CDR1 is LNHNV, CDR2 YYDKDF, per germline (reference sequence). The CDR3 has 13 amino acids. CDR3 region: CATSRERGDIQYF. CDR3 nucleotide sequence: TGTGCCACCAGCAGAGAAAGAGGGGACATTCAGTACTTC.

This clonotype turned up a few times. The gene calls are TRBV12-5 and TRBJ1-5; D is unresolved. CDR3 length: 18 amino acids. Germline V gene sequence: CDR1 LGHNT, CDR2 FRNRAP. V lost 2 bases and J lost 1, with 18 bases in between. The CDR3 sequence is CASGLTPIRLGSNQPQHF. The CDR3 region has the DNA TGTGCTAGTGGTTTGACGCCAATCCGCCTTGGGAGCAATCAGCCCCAGCATTTT. The full variable domain, completed using reference TRBV12-5 and TRBJ1-5, is DARVTQTPRHKVTEMGQEVTMRCQPILGHNTVFWYRQTMMQGLELLAYFRNRAPLDDSGMPKDRFSAEMPDATLATLKIQPSEPRDSAVYFCASGLTPIRLGSNQPQHFGDGTRLSIL.

This sequence joins TRBV7-6 and TRBJ2-7; D remains ambiguous. Looked up from germline, CDR1 is SGHVS and CDR2 is FNYEAQ. This CDR3 region has 13 residues. CDR3 region: CASSLAATYEQCV. The CDR3 DNA is TGTGCCAGCAGCTTAGCGGCAACCTACGAGCAGTGCGTC.

This clonotype was picked up a small number of times. The V and J genes are TRBV20-1 and TRBJ1-3; 7 nucleotides line up with TRBD1. This CDR3 has 14 residues. Germline V gives CDR1 DFQATT, CDR2 SNEGSKA (reference sequence). J lost 4 bases, V lost 4 bases, and 7 bases had no gene match. CDR3 sequence: CSATPTGSGNTIYF. CDR3 nucleotide sequence: TGCAGTGCTACCCCGACAGGGTCAGGAAACACCATATATTTT.